This TCR beta chain was captured by sequencing in a study of CD8 T cells in Susac syndrome. The CDR3 runs to 12 residues. V gave up 6 bases and J gave up 4 bases, with 9 bases separating them. The germline V gene encodes CDR1 MDHEN and CDR2 SYDVKM. TCR beta was sequenced from blood CD8+ and CD4+ T cells. RNA was extracted with the RNeasy kit, and a quantity of roughly 0.5 to 1 ug was reverse transcribed using random hexamers. TCRdb used MiXCR to reprocess the immunoSEQ multiplex PCR reads, holding one entry per CDR3 protein. The table records under 550,000 distinct CDR3 sequences, approximately 85% of them present only once.

The sample comprised CD8+ T cells from PBMCs. The chain carries TRBV28 and TRBJ1-1; D uncertain. The sequence derives from a human donor with multiple sclerosis. The CDR3 protein is CASSRWGTEAFF. CDR3 nucleotide sequence: TGTGCCAGCAGCCGATGGGGCACTGAAGCTTTCTTT.